A single sample gave rise to the 10 T cell receptor beta chains below, sequenced in a study of metastatic and nonmetastatic thyroid tumors. TCRdb reanalyzed the PCR reads via MiXCR. The sample shows more than 6,000 clones, about 32% of them seen only once. All patients were treatment-naive before thyroid surgery. Sequenced input: adjacent normal tissue. These receptors were obtained from a female donor with papillary thyroid cancer or a benign thyroid nodule (not recorded which). Some clones in this sample may be carry-over from other donors' samples.

On this clone itself: Since no conserved phenylalanine or tryptophan closes the CDR3, a read error is the likely cause. The chain employs TRBV19 and TRBJ1-5, with D possibly being TRBD1 (6 bases). The CDR3 is made up of 13 amino acids. V was pared by 5 bases and J by 11 bases, with 16 bases between. Germline V gene lookup returns CDR1 LNHDA and CDR2 SQIVND (reference sequence). CDR3 loop: CASSPGQRQTQHC. The CDR3 DNA reads TGTGCCAGTAGTCCTGGACAGAGGCAGACCCAGCATTGT.

By proportion, this clone is large. This sequence joins TRBV6-2 or TRBV6-3 and TRBJ2-7, with 10 nucleotides matching TRBD2. Germline V CDR1 and CDR2: MNHEY, SVGEGT. V trimming: 4 bases; J trimming: 1 base; junction bases outside the gene matches: 13. The CDR3 spans 18 residues. This CDR3 is CASSSLRVSGGQSYEQYF. CDR3 sequence (DNA): TGTGCCAGCAGTTCCCTCCGGGTTAGCGGGGGGCAATCCTACGAGCAGTACTTC.

This rearrangement joins TRBV2 to TRBJ1-1, with 7 bases aligning to TRBD1. The CDR3 has 13 amino acids. Looked up from germline, CDR1 is SNHLY and CDR2 is FYNNEI. The junction had 6 bases not matched to a gene; V was cut back by 7 bases and J by 4 bases. CDR3 region: CASTGQAGTEAFF. The CDR3 nucleotides are TGTGCCAGCACCGGACAGGCGGGCACTGAAGCTTTCTTT.

This clone was seen only once. V and J are TRBV7-2 and TRBJ2-7; D is unresolved. This CDR3 region has 13 residues. The germline gives CDR1 SGHTA, CDR2 FQGNSA. With 3 bases removed from V and 3 bases from J, the gap between germline ends came to 9 bases. The CDR3 DNA sequence: TGTGCCAGCAGCTTCGGTCTAAACTACGAGCAGTACTTC. The encoded protein is CASSFGLNYEQYF.

By share, this clone counts as medium-sized. The CDR3 sequence is CASSLPQAQETQYF. The DNA of the CDR3 is TGCGCCAGCAGCCTGCCACAGGCCCAAGAGACCCAGTACTTC. The chain combines TRBV5-1 with TRBJ2-5, with D perhaps TRBD1 (5 bases). Trimming pared 4 bases from V and 1 base from J, leaving 11 bases between. The CDR3 loop spans 14 amino acids. The germline CDR1 and CDR2 sequences are SGHRS and YFSETQ.

Worth noting for this clone: One end of the junction varies from germline; a read error may be responsible. The rearrangement joins TRBV29-1 to TRBJ2-4, with D possibly being TRBD2 (6 bases). CDR1 is SQVTM and CDR2 is ANQGSEA in the germline V gene. The CDR3 covers 12 residues. The CDR3 region has the DNA TGCATCGTTGGCGGGGTCAAAAACATTCAGTACTTC. This gives the protein CIVGGVKNIQYF.

This clone has a count of ten or more. The rearrangement joins TRBV6-1 to TRBJ2-7; D is possibly TRBD1 (5 bases). Looked up from germline, CDR1 is MNHNS and CDR2 is SASEGT. The CDR3 length is 14 residues. Trimming removed 8 bases from V and 4 bases from J, with 18 bases in between. The CDR3 sequence is CASSLGQVGYEQYF. The CDR3 DNA reads as TGTGCCAGCTCCCTAGGACAAGTTGGGTACGAGCAGTACTTC.

This chain links TRBV5-4 with TRBJ2-7, with D perhaps TRBD2 (6 bases). In germline, CDR1 is SGHNT, CDR2 YYREEE (reference sequence). The CDR3 totals 17 residues. The V end lost 0 bases, the J end lost 2 bases, and 18 bases lay between the germline ends. The CDR3 coding sequence is TGTGCCAGCAGCTTGGGGCCCTGGGGGGAGTACACCTACGAGCAGTACTTC. It specifies CASSLGPWGEYTYEQYF.

This clone was seen a handful of times. This chain uses TRBV20-1 with TRBJ1-6; D is perhaps TRBD1 (6 bases). The CDR3 is 14 amino acids. Germline-derived CDR1 and CDR2 are DFQATT and SNEGSKA (reference sequence). V lost 3 bases and J lost 6, with 12 bases in between. CDR3 bases: TGCAGTGCTAGTCACGGACAGATTAATTCACCCCTCCACTTT. Residues: CSASHGQINSPLHF.

This clone was found a few times. The chain has TRBV3-1 and TRBJ2-7; no clear D gene. Germline lookup yields CDR1 LGHDT and CDR2 YNNKEL (reference sequence). The CDR3 length is 14 residues. V gave up 3 bases and J gave up 0 bases, with 9 bases separating them. The CDR3 is CASSQSRISYEQYF. The CDR3 DNA follows: TGTGCCAGCAGCCAGAGTCGAATCTCCTACGAGCAGTACTTC.